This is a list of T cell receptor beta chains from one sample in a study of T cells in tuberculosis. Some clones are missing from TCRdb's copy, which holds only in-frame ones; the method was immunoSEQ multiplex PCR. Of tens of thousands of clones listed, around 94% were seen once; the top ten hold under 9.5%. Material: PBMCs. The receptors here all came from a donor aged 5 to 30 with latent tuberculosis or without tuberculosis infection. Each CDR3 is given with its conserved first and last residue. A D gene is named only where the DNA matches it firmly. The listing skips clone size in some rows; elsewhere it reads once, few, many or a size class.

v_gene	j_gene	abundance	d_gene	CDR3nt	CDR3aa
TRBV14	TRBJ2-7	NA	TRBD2	TGTGCCAGCAGCCAAATGAGTGGCGGGAGAGTCAACGAGCAGTACTTC	CASSQMSGGRVNEQYF
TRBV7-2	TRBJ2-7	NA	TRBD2	TGTGCCAGCAGCGCGATACTAGCGGACTACGAGCAGTACTTC	CASSAILADYEQYF
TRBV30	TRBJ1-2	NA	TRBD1	TGTGCCTGGAGTATCACTTTACCGGGACAGGGGTCTGGCTACACCTTC	CAWSITLPGQGSGYTF
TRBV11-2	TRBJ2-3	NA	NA	TGTGCCAGCAGCTTAACCACTACAGATACGCAGTATTTT	CASSLTTTDTQYF
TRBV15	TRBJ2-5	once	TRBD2	TGTGCCACCAGCAGACCGGGACTAGCGAAGGAGACCCAGTACTTC	CATSRPGLAKETQYF
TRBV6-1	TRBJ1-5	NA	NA	TGTGCCAGCAGTGGTTCAGGGGTGAATCAGCCCCAGCATTTT	CASSGSGVNQPQHF
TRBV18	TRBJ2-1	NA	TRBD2	TGTGCCAGCTCAAGAATTACCGGGACTAGCGGGTGGAGGGAGGCCAATGAGCAGTTCTTC	CASSRITGTSGWREANEQFF
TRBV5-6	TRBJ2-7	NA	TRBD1	TGTGCCAGCAGCTTGTACAGGGGGGACGAGCAGTACTTC	CASSLYRGDEQYF
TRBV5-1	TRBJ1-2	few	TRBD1	TGCGCCAGCAGCTTGTTCCAGGGGGCGAGTTATGGCTACACCTTC	CASSLFQGASYGYTF
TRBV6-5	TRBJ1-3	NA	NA	TGTGCCAGCAGTTACGGGGCAGCCGGAAACACCATATATTTT	CASSYGAAGNTIYF
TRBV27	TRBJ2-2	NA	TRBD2	TGTGCCAGCAGTTTGCTAGCGGGATTCGGGGAGCTGTTTTTT	CASSLLAGFGELFF
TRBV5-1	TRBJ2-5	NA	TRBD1	TGCGCCAGCAACCAAGGGGGCGCAGCGTTCGAGACCCAGTACTTC	CASNQGGAAFETQYF
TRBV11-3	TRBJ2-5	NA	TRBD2	TGTGCCAGCAGCTTAGGTAGCGGGAGGGATCGAGAGACCCAGTACTTC	CASSLGSGRDRETQYF
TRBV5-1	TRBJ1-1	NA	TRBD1	TGCGCCAGCAGGACAGGGGTAGAAACTGAAGCTTTCTTT	CASRTGVETEAFF
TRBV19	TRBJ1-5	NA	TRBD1	TGTGCCAGTAGTAAAACCAGGGGGATGTTGGGTCAGCCCCAGCATTTT	CASSKTRGMLGQPQHF
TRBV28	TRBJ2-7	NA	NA	TGTGCCAGCAGTTTTCCCAATGAGGGAGGGCAGTACTTC	CASSFPNEGGQYF
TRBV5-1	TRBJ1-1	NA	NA	TGCGCCAGCAGCCGCGGGGTGCCCCCTGAAGCTTTCTTT	CASSRGVPPEAFF
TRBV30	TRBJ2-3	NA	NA	TGTGCCTGGACTAGGAGGGGGCGGGATACGCAGTATTTT	CAWTRRGRDTQYF
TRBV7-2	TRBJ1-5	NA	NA	TGTGCCAGCAGCTCAGGACAAGCCCAGCATTTT	CASSSGQAQHF
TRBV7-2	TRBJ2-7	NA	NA	TGTGCCAGCAGCTCCCGAGGCATCGGCGAGCAGTACTTC	CASSSRGIGEQYF
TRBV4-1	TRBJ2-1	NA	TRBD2	TGCGCCAGCAGCCACCGGCTACTAGCGGGAGGTTACAATGAGCAGTTCTTC	CASSHRLLAGGYNEQFF
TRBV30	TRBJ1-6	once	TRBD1	TGTGCCTGGACGACGGGACAGGGAACCTATAATTCACCCCTCCACTTT	CAWTTGQGTYNSPLHF